These 27 T cell receptor beta chains were all obtained from the same sample, sequenced in a study of cytomegalovirus exposure and HLA in healthy donors. The data were produced by immunoSEQ multiplex PCR, yet TCRdb's version contains in-frame clones alone and is incomplete. Of 150,000 or so clones listed, approximately 84% are singletons. Material: PBMCs. The receptor set was obtained from a man younger than 40 in good health and CMV-seropositive.

This chain uses TRBV15 with TRBJ1-2, with a possible D match to TRBD1 (5 bases). Trimming shortened V by 0 bases and J by 1 base, and 18 bases separated the two germline ends. The CDR3 totals 18 residues. Germline V CDR1 and CDR2: LNHNV, YYDKDF (reference sequence). The CDR3 sequence: CATSREGPDFAYNYGYTF. CDR3 nucleotide sequence: TGTGCCACCAGCAGAGAGGGGCCCGACTTTGCCTATAACTATGGCTACACCTTC. Full variable domain (outside the CDR3, taken from reference TRBV15 and TRBJ1-2): DAMVIQNPRYQVTQFGKPVTLSCSQTLNHNVMYWYQQKSSQAPKLLFHYYDKDFNNEADTPDNFQSRRPNTSFCFLDIRSPGLGDTAMYLCATSREGPDFAYNYGYTFGSGTRLTVV.

The gene calls are TRBV7-6 and TRBJ2-7, with 8 bases matching TRBD2. There are 16 residues in the CDR3. CDR1 and CDR2 from the germline V gene are SGHVS and FNYEAQ. Germline trimming cut 3 bases from V and 3 bases from J; bases unmatched to any gene: 10. The CDR3 DNA sequence: TGTGCCAGCAGCTTGGAGGGCGGGCTAGCGGGCTACGAGCAGTACTTC. Residues: CASSLEGGLAGYEQYF.

The chain uses TRBV18 and TRBJ1-6, with D unclear. The CDR3 length is 15 residues. V lost 0 bases, J lost 7 bases, and 10 bases lay in between. The germline gives CDR1 KGHSH, CDR2 LQKENI. The CDR3 sequence: CASSPPARSNSPLHF. CDR3 in DNA: TGTGCCAGCTCACCACCGGCAAGATCAAATTCACCCCTCCACTTT.

This chain joins TRBV10-2 and TRBJ2-5; 7 positions agree with TRBD2. The CDR3 sequence is 16 residues long. V dropped 7 bases and J dropped 0; count of bases not matched to a gene: 11. Looked up from germline, CDR1 is WSHSY and CDR2 is SAAADI. Here the CDR3 DNA reads TGCGCCAGCACCTCTCACCTAGCGGTCTACCAAGAGACCCAGTACTTC. It is translated as CASTSHLAVYQETQYF.

This clone was seen only a few times. The chain is built from TRBV6-1 and TRBJ2-7, with 11 bases lining up with TRBD1. CDR3 length: 14 residues. CDR1 and CDR2 (germline): MNHNS, SASEGT. Trimming removed 7 bases from V and 5 bases from J; junction bases left unmatched: 7. CDR3 in amino acids: CASITGQGVNEQYF. DNA for the CDR3: TGTGCCAGCATAACGGGACAGGGGGTCAACGAGCAGTACTTC.

CDR3 DNA sequence: TGCAGCGTTGAAGCCGGCGGGGAACTGTTTTTT. Translation: CSVEAGGELFF. V is TRBV29-1 and J is TRBJ1-4; D gene ambiguous. V shed 1 base and J shed 12 bases, with 9 bases lying between them. CDR1 SQVTM and CDR2 ANQGSEA come from the germline V gene. This CDR3 contains 11 residues.

CDR3 amino acids: CASSSTPGQGYNEQFF. The CDR3 DNA reads as TGTGCCAGCAGTTCAACGCCGGGACAGGGTTACAATGAGCAGTTCTTC. J is TRBJ2-1 and V is TRBV27; 9 positions match TRBD1. Germline-derived CDR1 and CDR2 are MNHEY and SMNVEV (reference sequence). The V and J ends lost 4 bases and 4 bases, in that order; junction bases with no gene match: 8. This CDR3 is built from 16 residues.

The J gene is TRBJ1-5, the V gene TRBV5-8; the D gene is possibly TRBD1 (6 bases). The CDR3 has 15 residues. The germline V gene encodes CDR1 SGHTS and CDR2 YDEGEE. V was cut by 1 base and J by 0 bases, with 8 bases left in between. The CDR3 DNA reads TGTGCCAGCAGCTTGAACAGGGATAGCAATCAGCCCCAGCATTTT. This encodes CASSLNRDSNQPQHF.

V gene TRBV6-5 combines with J gene TRBJ2-7, with D perhaps matching TRBD2 (6 bases). V was cut by 4 bases and J by 3 bases, with 16 bases left in between. Per the germline V gene, CDR1 is MNHEY and CDR2 is SVGAGI. This CDR3 contains 15 residues. The CDR3 loop is CASSSRLEGGYEQYF. The CDR3 DNA sequence: TGTGCCAGCAGTTCTCGACTAGAGGGAGGCTACGAGCAGTACTTC.

This chain joins TRBV2 and TRBJ2-1; 7 bases map to TRBD2. Trimming cost V 6 bases and J 0 bases; bases outside gene matches: 5. This CDR3 has 15 residues. CDR1 and CDR2 from the germline V gene are SNHLY and FYNNEI. The CDR3 loop is CASSPGRASYNEQFF. The CDR3 nucleotides read TGTGCCAGCAGCCCAGGGAGGGCCTCCTACAATGAGCAGTTCTTC.

V gene TRBV28 combines with J gene TRBJ1-2, with D maybe TRBD1 (6 bases). Between the trimmed V and J ends, which lost 6 bases and 4 bases, there was a span of 15 bases. Germline V lookup: CDR1 MDHEN, CDR2 SYDVKM. The CDR3 totals 14 residues. In DNA form, the CDR3 reads TGTGCCAGCAGGAGCCAACAGGGTTCCTATGGCTACACCTTC. Its translation is CASRSQQGSYGYTF.

The J gene is TRBJ1-1, the V gene TRBV28, with TRBD1 matching over 7 bases. CDR1 is MDHEN, CDR2 SYDVKM, per germline. V gave up 1 base and J gave up 0 bases; unmatched junction bases: 8. The length of the CDR3 is 17 residues. This CDR3 is CASSLSGRGQMNTEAFF. In nucleotides, the CDR3 is TGTGCCAGCAGTTTATCAGGACGGGGACAGATGAACACTGAAGCTTTCTTT.

This clone has a single count. V usage is TRBV4-1 and J usage is TRBJ2-1, with 7 bases fitting TRBD2. CDR3 length equals 15 residues. Germline lookup yields CDR1 MGHRA and CDR2 YSYEKL. V shed 3 bases and J 7 bases; nucleotides not matched to a gene: 9. In DNA form, the CDR3 reads TGCGCCAGCAGCCAGGGCGGGAGTCGACGGAATGAGCAGTTCTTC. Translating gives CASSQGGSRRNEQFF.

The rearrangement joins TRBV7-9 to TRBJ2-2; TRBD1 aligns across 10 bases. The CDR3 runs 17 residues. From germline, CDR1 is SEHNR and CDR2 FQNEAQ (reference sequence). The V segment lost 0 bases and the J segment 3 bases; nucleotides outside the gene matches: 4. The CDR3: CASSLAAGTGDTGELFF. For the CDR3, the DNA is TGTGCCAGCAGCTTAGCCGCCGGGACAGGGGACACCGGGGAGCTGTTTTTT.

This chain links TRBV7-3 with TRBJ2-1; 8 nucleotides agree with TRBD2. Germline lookup yields CDR1 SGHTA and CDR2 FQGTGA. V gave up 0 bases and J gave up 0 bases; unmatched junction bases: 13. The CDR3 loop spans 20 amino acids. CDR3 sequence reads: CASSLTLVRGGTSSYNEQFF. The CDR3, as DNA: TGTGCCAGCAGCTTAACGTTAGTTCGCGGGGGGACGAGCTCCTACAATGAGCAGTTCTTC. The full variable domain, its missing parts supplied by reference TRBV7-3 and TRBJ2-1, is GAGVSQTPSNKVTEKGKYVELRCDPISGHTALYWYRQSLGQGPEFLIYFQGTGAADDSGLPNDRFFAVRPEGSVSTLKIQRTERGDSAVYLCASSLTLVRGGTSSYNEQFFGPGTRLTVL.

This clone has more than one count but fewer than ten. The V call is TRBV30, the J call TRBJ1-1; D not certain. V dropped 0 bases and J dropped 0 bases, with 8 bases sitting between them. The CDR3 loop spans 14 amino acids. Looked up from germline, CDR1 is GTSNPN and CDR2 is SVGIG (reference sequence). In DNA form, the CDR3 reads TGTGCCTGGAGTGTCCCGGGTTTGAACACTGAAGCTTTCTTT. It encodes CAWSVPGLNTEAFF.

The V gene is TRBV2, the J gene TRBJ1-2; 7 bases align to TRBD1. The germline V gene has CDR1 SNHLY and CDR2 FYNNEI. Trimming removed 8 bases from V and 7 bases from J; junction bases left unmatched: 13. CDR3 size: 14 residues. The CDR3 here is CASSDRVYLFGYTF. CDR3 nucleotides: TGTGCCAGCTCAGACAGGGTATACCTATTTGGCTACACCTTC. Based on the CDR3 plus reference TRBV2 and TRBJ1-2, the full variable domain is EPEVTQTPSHQVTQMGQEVILRCVPISNHLYFYWYRQILGQKVEFLVSFYNNEISEKSEIFDDQFSVERPDGSNFTLKIRSTKLEDSAMYFCASSDRVYLFGYTFGSGTRLTVV.

The rearrangement uses TRBV18 and TRBJ2-6; 11 bases are shared with TRBD2. Losses at the gene ends were 1 base for V and 2 bases for J; bases not matched to a gene: 13. Germline CDR1 KGHSH, CDR2 LQKENI. This CDR3 spans 21 amino acids. Here the CDR3 DNA reads TGTGCCAGCTCACCACTCCCCCAAACTAGCGGGAGCGCTACTGGGGCCAACGTCCTGACTTTC. Its translation is CASSPLPQTSGSATGANVLTF.

This clone was picked up one time. An end of the junction differs from the germline gene, which may be a read error. The chain carries TRBV7-7 and TRBJ2-1; 7 nucleotides align to TRBD1. Looked up from germline, CDR1 is SSHAT and CDR2 is FNYEAQ (reference sequence). The CDR3 runs 14 residues. CDR3 DNA: TGTGCTAGCAGCTTAGGTTCAGGGGGCAATGAGCAGTTCTTC. It translates to CASSLGSGGNEQFF.

The gene calls are TRBV20-1 and TRBJ1-2, with D possibly being TRBD1 (6 bases). This CDR3 comprises 11 residues. Germline loops: CDR1 DFQATT, CDR2 SNEGSKA (reference sequence). Trimming took 5 bases from V and 8 from J, leaving 12 bases between them. CDR3 protein: CSAQWTDGYTF. The CDR3 coding sequence is TGCAGTGCTCAGTGGACAGACGGCTACACCTTC.

The chain links TRBV19 to TRBJ2-7; 7 bases agree with TRBD2. Per germline, CDR1 LNHDA and CDR2 SQIVND (reference sequence). This CDR3 contains 15 residues. The V gene end was trimmed by 2 bases and the J gene end by 0 bases; junction bases not matched to a gene: 4. The CDR3 bases are TGTGCCAGTAGTATATGGAGCGGGAACTCCTACGAGCAGTACTTC. Translation gives CASSIWSGNSYEQYF.

J is TRBJ1-4 and V is TRBV29-1; D unresolved. Trimming took 3 bases from V and 5 from J, leaving 10 bases between them. This CDR3 comprises 13 residues. Per the germline V gene, CDR1 is SQVTM and CDR2 is ANQGSEA. The CDR3 here is CSVDSEGNEKLFF. CDR3 DNA sequence: TGCAGCGTTGATTCGGAGGGAAATGAAAAACTGTTTTTT.

The gene calls are TRBV7-3 and TRBJ2-2; tentative D call: TRBD1 (6 bases). This CDR3 contains 15 residues. Germline CDR1 reads SGHTA; CDR2 reads FQGTGA. The V gene lost 6 bases and the J gene lost 4 bases, with 15 bases spanning the gap. The CDR3 DNA reads TGTGCCAGCAGGATACAGGGATTGGGCACCGGGGAGCTGTTTTTT. It specifies CASRIQGLGTGELFF.

The chain uses TRBV9 and TRBJ2-7; unclear D gene. Trimming removed 1 base at V and 0 bases at J, with 5 bases between. CDR3 size: 13 residues. From germline, CDR1 is SGDLS and CDR2 YYNGEE. This CDR3 is CASSVTPSYEQYF. The DNA for the CDR3 is TGTGCCAGCAGCGTAACACCCTCCTACGAGCAGTACTTC.

The chain joins TRBV28 to TRBJ2-7, with TRBD1 matching over 8 bases. The CDR3 is 14 amino acids. Germline V lookup: CDR1 MDHEN, CDR2 SYDVKM. V shed 5 bases and J 2 bases; nucleotides not matched to a gene: 5. Written as DNA, the CDR3 is TGTGCCAGCAGTGTCGCAGGGGGCCCCTACGAGCAGTACTTC. Translated: CASSVAGGPYEQYF.

The V call is TRBV5-1, the J call TRBJ1-1, with 9 bases fitting TRBD1. Trimming took 5 bases from V and 2 from J; bases not matched to a gene: 7. The CDR3 has 15 residues. Germline CDR1 SGHRS, CDR2 YFSETQ. The CDR3 region has the DNA TGCGCCAGCAGTCCAAACACAGGGGGCAACACTGAAGCTTTCTTT. Amino acids: CASSPNTGGNTEAFF.

The rearrangement joins TRBV30 to TRBJ2-3, with 9 bases fitting TRBD2. The CDR3 totals 17 residues. Per the germline V gene, CDR1 is GTSNPN and CDR2 is SVGIG (reference sequence). The trim removed 5 bases at V and 4 bases at J, leaving 16 bases unmatched. CDR3: CAWDGGSGGRVADTQYF. The CDR3 coding sequence is TGTGCCTGGGACGGGGGTAGCGGCGGGAGGGTCGCAGATACGCAGTATTTT.